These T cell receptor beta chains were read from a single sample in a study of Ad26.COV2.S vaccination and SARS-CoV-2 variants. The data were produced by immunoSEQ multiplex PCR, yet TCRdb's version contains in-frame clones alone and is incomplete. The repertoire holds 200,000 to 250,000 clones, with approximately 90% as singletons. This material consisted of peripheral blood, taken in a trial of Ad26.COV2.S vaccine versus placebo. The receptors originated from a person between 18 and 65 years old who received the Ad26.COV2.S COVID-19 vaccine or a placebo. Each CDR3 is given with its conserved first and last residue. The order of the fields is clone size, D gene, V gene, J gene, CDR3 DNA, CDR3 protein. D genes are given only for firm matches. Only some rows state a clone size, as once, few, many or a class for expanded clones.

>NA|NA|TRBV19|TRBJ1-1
TGTGCCAGTAGTATGCTCGACAAGTCTTACACTGAAGCTTTCTTT
CASSMLDKSYTEAFF
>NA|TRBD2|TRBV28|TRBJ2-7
TGTGCCAGCCCTCCTCCGGCTTGGGACTACCTTGACGAGCAGTACTTC
CASPPPAWDYLDEQYF
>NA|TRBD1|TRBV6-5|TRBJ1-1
TGTGCCAGCAGTTACTCAGGACAGGTTATGAACACTGAAGCTTTCTTT
CASSYSGQVMNTEAFF
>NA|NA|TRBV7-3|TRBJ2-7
TGTGCCAGCAGCTTACCTCGCTACGAGCAGTACTTC
CASSLPRYEQYF
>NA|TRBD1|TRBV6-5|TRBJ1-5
TGTGCCAGCGGACAGGGGTTTTACAATCAGCCCCAGCATTTT
CASGQGFYNQPQHF
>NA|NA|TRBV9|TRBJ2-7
TGTGCCAGCAGCGTAGGAGGGGTTAGCTCCTACGAGCAGTACTTC
CASSVGGVSSYEQYF
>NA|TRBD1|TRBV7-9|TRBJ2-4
TGTGCCAGCAGCCCCGGGACAGGGGCTAGGAGAAACATTCAGTACTTC
CASSPGTGARRNIQYF
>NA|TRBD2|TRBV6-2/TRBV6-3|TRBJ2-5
TGTGCCAGCAGTTCCTTACTAGCGGACCAAGAGACCCAGTACTTC
CASSSLLADQETQYF
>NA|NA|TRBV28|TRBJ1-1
TGTGCCAGCAGCCAACCATGGGGGGCTGAAGCTTTCTTT
CASSQPWGAEAFF
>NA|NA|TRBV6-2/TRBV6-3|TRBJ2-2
TGTGCCAGCAGTAAGACGACCGGGGAGCTGTTTTTT
CASSKTTGELFF
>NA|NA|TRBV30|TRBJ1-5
TGTGCCTGGAGTCCAGGGATAAGCAATCAGCCCCAGCATTTT
CAWSPGISNQPQHF
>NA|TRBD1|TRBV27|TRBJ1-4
TGTGCCAGCGGGACAGGGGGTAGTGAAAAACTGTTTTTT
CASGTGGSEKLFF
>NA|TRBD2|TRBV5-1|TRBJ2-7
TGCGCCAGCAGCCCAGGACTAGCGGGGGGTTTTTTTTCCTACGAGCAGTACTTC
CASSPGLAGGFFSYEQYF
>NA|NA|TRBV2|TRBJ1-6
TGTGCCAGCACTTTTCAAGGGGATAATTCACCCCTCCACTTT
CASTFQGDNSPLHF
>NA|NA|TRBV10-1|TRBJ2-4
TGCGCCAGCAGTCGAGGCAGGATAGCCAAAAACATTCAGTACTTC
CASSRGRIAKNIQYF
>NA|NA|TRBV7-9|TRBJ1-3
TGTGCCAGCAGCTTAGCGCAGGCTTCCTCTGGAAACACCATATATTTT
CASSLAQASSGNTIYF
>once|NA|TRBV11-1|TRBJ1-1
TGTGCCAGCAGCCTACAGGTCATGAACACTGAAGCTTTCTTT
CASSLQVMNTEAFF
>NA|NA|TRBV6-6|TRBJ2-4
TGTGCCAGCACGACCCCCGGTTGGAACATTCAGTACTTC
CASTTPGWNIQYF
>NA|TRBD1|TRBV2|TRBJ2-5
TGTGCCAGCAGTGGAGCGGGACAGGGAGAAGAGACCCAGTACTTC
CASSGAGQGEETQYF
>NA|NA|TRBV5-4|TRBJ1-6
TGTGCCAGCAGCAGAGACGGTAATTCACCCCTCCACTTT
CASSRDGNSPLHF
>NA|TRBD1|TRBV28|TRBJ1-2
TGTGCCAGCAGTTTGGCCGGGACAGGGTGGAGGGATGACTATGGCTACACCTTC
CASSLAGTGWRDDYGYTF
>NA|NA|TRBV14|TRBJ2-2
TGTGCCAGCAGCCAAGTCAGGGTAAACACCGGGGAGCTGTTTTTT
CASSQVRVNTGELFF
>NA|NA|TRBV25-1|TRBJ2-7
TGTGCCAGCAGTGTGGCCTACGAGCAGTACTTC
CASSVAYEQYF
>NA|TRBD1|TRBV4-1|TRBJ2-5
TGCGCCAGCAGCCAAGACCCTAGGGCGACAGGGGGCGCAGGGGGCGGGGAAAGGACCCAGTACTTC
CASSQDPRATGGAGGGERTQYF
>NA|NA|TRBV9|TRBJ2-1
TGTGCCAGCAGCGGAGGGAAGGGCTCCTACAATGAGCAGTTCTTC
CASSGGKGSYNEQFF
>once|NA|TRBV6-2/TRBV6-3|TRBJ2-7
TGTGCCAGCAGTCCACTGGGCCTCTCCTCCTACGAGCAGTACTTC
CASSPLGLSSYEQYF
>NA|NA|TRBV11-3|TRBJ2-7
TGTGCCAGCAGCCCGCGGTCCGGAGACGAGCAGTACTTC
CASSPRSGDEQYF
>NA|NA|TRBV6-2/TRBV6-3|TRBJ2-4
TGTGCCAGCAGTTACGGGACACCACTAGCCAAAAACATTCAGTACTTC
CASSYGTPLAKNIQYF